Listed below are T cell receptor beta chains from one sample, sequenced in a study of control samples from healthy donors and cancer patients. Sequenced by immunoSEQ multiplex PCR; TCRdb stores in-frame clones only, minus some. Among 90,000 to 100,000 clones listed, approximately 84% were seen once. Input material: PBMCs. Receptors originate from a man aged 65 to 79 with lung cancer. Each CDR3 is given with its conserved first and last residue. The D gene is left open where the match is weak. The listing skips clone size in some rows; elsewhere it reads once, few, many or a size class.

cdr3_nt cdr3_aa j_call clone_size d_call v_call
TGCGCCAGCACTCAATCACAGGGGGCCGTCTATGGCTACACCTTC CASTQSQGAVYGYTF TRBJ1-2 - TRBD1 TRBV5-1
TGTGCCAGCAGCCATATAGGACAGGGCTTCCCTTACGAGCAGTACTTC CASSHIGQGFPYEQYF TRBJ2-7 - TRBD1 TRBV3-1/TRBV3-2
TGCGCCAGCAGTGAGAGGTTAAGCGAGCAGTACTTC CASSERLSEQYF TRBJ2-7 - - TRBV10-2
TGTGCCAGCAGCTTATCCGGGCAGGGCGGTGCAGATACGCAGTATTTT CASSLSGQGGADTQYF TRBJ2-3 - - TRBV7-2
TGTGCCAGTAGTTTACGGTCGGGCGGCTACACCTTC CASSLRSGGYTF TRBJ1-2 - - TRBV19
TGTGCCAGCAGCTTAGGCAGGGGCCCAGACACTGAAGCTTTCTTT CASSLGRGPDTEAFF TRBJ1-1 - - TRBV11-3
TGTGCCACCAGTGACGGATCCTACGAGCAGTACTTC CATSDGSYEQYF TRBJ2-7 - - TRBV24-1
TGTGCCAGCAGCGCCGGGACCCAAAGAGGAGCTTTCTTT CASSAGTQRGAFF TRBJ1-1 once - TRBV7-9
TGTGCCAGCAGCTTGACAGGAATCAATTCACCCCTCCACTTT CASSLTGINSPLHF TRBJ1-6 - - TRBV5-5
TGTGCCAGCAGTTTATATGCTTCAACTAATGAAAAACTGTTTTTT CASSLYASTNEKLFF TRBJ1-4 - - TRBV28
TGTGCCAGCAGCCCATTACAGGGAAGTCGTGGCAATCAGCCCCAGCATTTT CASSPLQGSRGNQPQHF TRBJ1-5 - - TRBV27
TGTGCCTGGACGGGGGAGGGCGTCACTGAAGCTTTCTTT CAWTGEGVTEAFF TRBJ1-1 - - TRBV30
TGTGCCAGCAGCGAGGGCGGCTACACCTTC CASSEGGYTF TRBJ1-2 - - TRBV9
TGTGCCACCAGTGATTTGCCGAGGTTCAGCGCCACTAGCACAGATACGCAGTATTTT CATSDLPRFSATSTDTQYF TRBJ2-3 - - TRBV24-1
TGTGCCAGCAGTCCGGGGAGATACGAGCAGTACTTC CASSPGRYEQYF TRBJ2-7 - - TRBV12-3/TRBV12-4
TGTGCCAGCAGCCCTCGGGGGGGACTCTATGGCTACACCTTC CASSPRGGLYGYTF TRBJ1-2 - - TRBV7-9
TGTGCCAGCAGTGACGGATTAGGGTCACGCGATTTTGAGCTGTTTTTT CASSDGLGSRDFELFF TRBJ2-2 - - TRBV6-1
TGTGCCAGCAGCCAGGGTAGACCTTCAGATACGCAGTATTTT CASSQGRPSDTQYF TRBJ2-3 - - TRBV3-1/TRBV3-2
TGCGCCAGCACCAAGTGGGTAGCGGGGACCACCGGGGAGCTGTTTTTT CASTKWVAGTTGELFF TRBJ2-2 - TRBD2 TRBV10-1
TGTGCCAGCAGTCCTGGGGGGACCGGGGAGCTGTTTTTT CASSPGGTGELFF TRBJ2-2 - - TRBV2
TGCAGCGCCGGGGGACTAGCGGGAAGGGGTGAGCAGTTCTTC CSAGGLAGRGEQFF TRBJ2-1 - TRBD2 TRBV29-1
TGTGCCAGCTCACGAGCGGAGGGGATTAATGAAAAACTGTTTTTT CASSRAEGINEKLFF TRBJ1-4 few - TRBV18
TGCGCCAGCAGCTTGCTCTCCAATTCACCCCTCCACTTT CASSLLSNSPLHF TRBJ1-6 - - TRBV5-1
TGTGCCAGCAGCGGGGGACAGTCCTCCTTTCGGCAGCCCCAGCATTTT CASSGGQSSFRQPQHF TRBJ1-5 - TRBD1 TRBV2
TGTGCCAGCAGCTTAAGCCCTTACACTGAAGCTTTCTTT CASSLSPYTEAFF TRBJ1-1 - - TRBV7-7
TGTGCCAGCAGTGAAAGGGGTTCGGGCTACACCTTC CASSERGSGYTF TRBJ1-2 few - TRBV6-1
TGTGCCAGCAGCTGGGGCCTAGCGGGGGGGCCGTACGAGCAGTACTTC CASSWGLAGGPYEQYF TRBJ2-7 - TRBD2 TRBV7-3
TGTGCCAGCAGGGACAGCTCTAACTACGAGCAGTACTTC CASRDSSNYEQYF TRBJ2-7 - - TRBV27
TGTGTCAGAAGCTTAGAAGGGCGACAGGGGGCCTGCTTCTACGAGCAGTACTTC CVRSLEGRQGACFYEQYF TRBJ2-7 - - TRBV7-5
TGTGCCAGCATAGGGACAGCGGGAAACACCATATATTTT CASIGTAGNTIYF TRBJ1-3 - TRBD1 TRBV2
TGCGCCAGCAGCACTGGGGGAGGGGCCCCCCAAGAGACCCAGTACTTC CASSTGGGAPQETQYF TRBJ2-5 - TRBD2 TRBV5-1
TGCGCCAGCAGCTTGCAGCGGGGGGGCACAGATACGCAGTATTTT CASSLQRGGTDTQYF TRBJ2-3 - TRBD2 TRBV5-1
TGTGCCAGCAGCCCATCTAGCGGGGGGGCCTACGAGCAGTACTTC CASSPSSGGAYEQYF TRBJ2-7 - TRBD2 TRBV9
TGTGCCAGTAGCCGACAGGGGGTTACTGAAGCTTTCTTT CASSRQGVTEAFF TRBJ1-1 once TRBD1 TRBV19
TGTGCCAGCAGCCAAGCTCGATCACCCCTCCACTTT CASSQARSPLHF TRBJ1-6 medium-sized - TRBV14
TGTGCCACCAGCCCACCGGACAGGGAGCATGAGCAGTTCTTC CATSPPDREHEQFF TRBJ2-1 - TRBD1 TRBV15
TGTGCCAGCAGCCCCTGGACTAGCGGGGGCCCCCAAGAGACCCAGTACTTC CASSPWTSGGPQETQYF TRBJ2-5 - TRBD2 TRBV7-9
TGTCCTGGGAGCGCACGTCTATCGGTGGGGACAGTACCCTACGAGCAGTACTTC CPGSARLSVGTVPYEQYF TRBJ2-7 - - TRBV22-1
TGTGCCTGGAGTCCTGGGTCTTATGGCTACACCTTC CAWSPGSYGYTF TRBJ1-2 - - TRBV30
TGTGCCAGCAGTTCCCTACCGGGACCACGCGACGGGGAGCTGTTTTTT CASSSLPGPRDGELFF TRBJ2-2 - - TRBV6-2/TRBV6-3
TGTGCCAGCAGCTTGGATCAGGGGAGGCATAATGAAAAACTGTTTTTT CASSLDQGRHNEKLFF TRBJ1-4 few - TRBV7-9
TGTGCCAGTAGTCTGGGCCCGAACACTGAAGCTTTCTTT CASSLGPNTEAFF TRBJ1-1 - - TRBV19
TGTGCCACCAGCAGAGATCTTACGGGAGGAAACATTCAGTACTTC CATSRDLTGGNIQYF TRBJ2-4 - TRBD2 TRBV15
TGCGCCAGCAGCTTGGCGGTGAACACTGAAGCTTTCTTT CASSLAVNTEAFF TRBJ1-1 - - TRBV5-1
TGTGCCTGGAGTCGCGGGACTAGCTACGAGCAGTACTTC CAWSRGTSYEQYF TRBJ2-7 - TRBD2 TRBV30
TGTGCCAGCAGTTTATATTTCCTAGCGGGGTACAATGAGCAGTTCTTC CASSLYFLAGYNEQFF TRBJ2-1 - TRBD2 TRBV27
TGTGCCAGCTCACGGGCGGGGGAGCAGTACTTC CASSRAGEQYF TRBJ2-7 - - TRBV18
TGTGCCAGCAGCTTAGGGCTAGCGGGGGGGCGTGAGCAGTTCTTC CASSLGLAGGREQFF TRBJ2-1 few TRBD2 TRBV5-4
TGTGCCAGCAGTGAAAGTAGCGTTTTAGGCAAAAACATTCAGTACTTC CASSESSVLGKNIQYF TRBJ2-4 - - TRBV2
TGTGCCAGCAGCGTAGATGGCGGGTATAGCTCCTACAATGAGCAGTTCTTC CASSVDGGYSSYNEQFF TRBJ2-1 - - TRBV9
TGTGCCAGCAGCCAAGCGGTTCTAGGGGAGACCCAGTACTTC CASSQAVLGETQYF TRBJ2-5 - - TRBV3-1/TRBV3-2
TGCGCCAGCAGCCAAAGGTTTAACTCTGGAAACACCATATATTTT CASSQRFNSGNTIYF TRBJ1-3 - - TRBV4-1
TGTGCCAGCAGCAAGGGAAGGCCTCCCTACGAGCAGTACTTC CASSKGRPPYEQYF TRBJ2-7 - - TRBV21-1
TGTGCCAGCAGCTTGGGACAGGGGGGGGGTCCAGATACGCAGTATTTT CASSLGQGGGPDTQYF TRBJ2-3 - TRBD1 TRBV5-4
TGTGCCAGCAGCCGAGCCGAGGGTTCCTACAATGAGCAGTTCTTC CASSRAEGSYNEQFF TRBJ2-1 - - TRBV3-1/TRBV3-2
TGTGCCAGCAGCTTAGCGGGATCAGGCGTCGGGGCTTTCTTT CASSLAGSGVGAFF TRBJ1-1 - - TRBV7-9
TGCGCCAGCAGGGTGACACCGTCCCGCAATCAGCCCCAGCATTTT CASRVTPSRNQPQHF TRBJ1-5 - - TRBV5-1
TGTGCCTCAACAGGGATAGGAACCTACGAGCAGTACTTC CASTGIGTYEQYF TRBJ2-7 - - TRBV7-9
TGTGCCTGGAGTGTAGGGTCAGTAAAAGCTTTCTTT CAWSVGSVKAFF TRBJ1-1 - - TRBV30